This record covers a single T cell receptor beta chain. What it recognizes is unknown. The sample comes from a study of cytomegalovirus exposure and HLA in healthy donors. PCR involved 60 Vbeta and 13 Jbeta primers. Only in-frame clones appear in the TCRdb table, and some are missing; sequencing was by immunoSEQ multiplex PCR. The data hold about 150,000 clones, with around four fifths observed a single time. This CDR3 region has 13 residues. Per germline, CDR1 LNHDA and CDR2 SQIVND (reference sequence). V shed 7 bases and J shed 4 bases, with 13 bases lying between them. Study conclusions and caveats: Further analysis was carried out later, and it showed several of the most significant clusters appearing linked to common viral pathogens. In a later analysis, compared with equally common non-associated chains, HLA-associated beta chains were more expanded. Most TCR sequences were rare, but some public TCRs occurred in many donors.

The J gene is TRBJ1-1, the V gene TRBV19; tentative D call: TRBD1 (5 bases). The source of this sequence is a woman in her 40s in good health and CMV-seronegative. The sample was PBMCs. CDR3 loop: CASTMGGFTEAFF. In DNA form, the CDR3 reads TGTGCCAGTACCATGGGGGGGTTCACTGAAGCTTTCTTT.